The 6 T cell receptor beta chains presented below share a single source sample, sequenced in a study of T cell repertoires in cytomegalovirus infection. Via MiXCR, TCRdb re-called the reads, giving one row per CDR3 protein. The table includes some 220,000 distinct CDR3 sequences, about 12% detected once. The sample comprised PBMCs. Every receptor here comes from a human donor in good health (CMV status not recorded). Some clones in this sample may be carry-over from other donors' samples.

The chain recombines TRBV28 with TRBJ1-2; 10 nucleotides align to TRBD1. V shed 4 bases, J shed 8 bases, and the junction held 7 bases outside the gene matches. CDR1 MDHEN and CDR2 SYDVKM come from the germline V gene. CDR3 length: 14 amino acids. CDR3 in DNA: TGTGCCAGCAGTTGGGGACAGGGGAAAGGCGGCTACACCTTC. Translating it yields CASSWGQGKGGYTF.

This clonotype came up many times. The chain is built from TRBV6-1 and TRBJ1-2; the D is unclear. V was trimmed by 6 bases and J by 4 bases, leaving 15 bases between them. The CDR3 is made up of 14 amino acids. Germline V gene data show CDR1 as MNHNS and CDR2 as SASEGT. CDR3 sequence (DNA): TGTGCCAGCAGACCCGAACATTACGGCTATGGCTACACCTTC. It yields the protein CASRPEHYGYGYTF.

This clonotype was recorded many times. This chain uses TRBV12-3 or TRBV12-4 with TRBJ2-1; TRBD2 is a possible D gene (5 bases). This CDR3 has 14 residues. Trimming took off 1 base at V and 4 bases at J, with 8 bases between the two ends. CDR3 nucleotides: TGTGCCAGCAGTTTAGGGAGCGGTTACAATGAGCAGTTCTTC. This gives the protein CASSLGSGYNEQFF.

V is TRBV10-3 and J is TRBJ1-2, with D maybe TRBD1 (5 bases). The V gene's germline CDR1 is ENHRY and CDR2 SYGVKD. There are 14 residues in the CDR3. The V end was cut by 2 bases, the J end by 3 bases, with 10 bases between. Here the CDR3 reads CAISEGDRYYGYTF. CDR3 in DNA: TGTGCCATCAGTGAGGGTGACAGATACTATGGCTACACCTTC.

This clonotype was recorded many times. The rearrangement uses TRBV12-3 or TRBV12-4 and TRBJ1-1; D call uncertain. Trimming took off 5 bases at V and 0 bases at J, with 10 bases between the two ends. This CDR3 has 14 amino acids. CDR3 in DNA: TGTGCCAGCAGTCCTTACCTAATGAACACTGAAGCTTTCTTT. It specifies CASSPYLMNTEAFF.

This chain connects TRBV29-1 to TRBJ2-7, with D perhaps TRBD2 (5 bases). V was pared by 5 bases and J by 4 bases, with 15 bases between. This CDR3 has 13 residues. CDR1 is SQVTM, CDR2 ANQGSEA, per germline. The DNA of the CDR3 is TGCAGCGTTCCTGGACTTGGAGCTTACGAGCAGTACTTC. This gives the protein CSVPGLGAYEQYF.